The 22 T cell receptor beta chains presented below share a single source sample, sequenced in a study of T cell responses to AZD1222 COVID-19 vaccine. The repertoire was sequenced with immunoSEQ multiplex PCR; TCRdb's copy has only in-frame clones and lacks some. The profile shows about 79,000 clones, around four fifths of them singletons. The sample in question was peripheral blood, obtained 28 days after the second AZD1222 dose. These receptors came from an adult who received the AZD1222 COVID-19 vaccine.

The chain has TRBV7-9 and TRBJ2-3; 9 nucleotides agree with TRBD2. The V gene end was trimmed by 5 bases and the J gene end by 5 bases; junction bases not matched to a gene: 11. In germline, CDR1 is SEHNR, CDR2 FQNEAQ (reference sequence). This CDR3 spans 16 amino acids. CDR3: CASSPGIAGVLDTQYF. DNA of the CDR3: TGTGCCAGCAGCCCCGGAATAGCGGGAGTGCTAGATACGCAGTATTTT.

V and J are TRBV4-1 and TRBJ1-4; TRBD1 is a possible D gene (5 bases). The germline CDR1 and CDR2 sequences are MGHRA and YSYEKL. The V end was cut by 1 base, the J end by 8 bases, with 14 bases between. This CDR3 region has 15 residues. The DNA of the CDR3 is TGCGCCAGCAGCCAAGGGGGCTCGAGGAGCGAAAAACTGTTTTTT. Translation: CASSQGGSRSEKLFF.

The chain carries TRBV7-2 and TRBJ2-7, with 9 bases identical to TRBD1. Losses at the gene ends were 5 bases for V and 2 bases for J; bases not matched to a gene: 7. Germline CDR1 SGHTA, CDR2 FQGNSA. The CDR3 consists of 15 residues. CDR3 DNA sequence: TGTGCCAGCAGCCCGCGACAGGGGGACCCCTACGAGCAGTACTTC. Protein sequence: CASSPRQGDPYEQYF.

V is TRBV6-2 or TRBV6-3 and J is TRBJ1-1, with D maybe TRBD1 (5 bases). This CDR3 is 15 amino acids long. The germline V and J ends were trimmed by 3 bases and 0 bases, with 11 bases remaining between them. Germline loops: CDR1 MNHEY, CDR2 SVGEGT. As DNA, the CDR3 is TGTGCCAGCAGTTATGGGTCAGGGATGAACACTGAAGCTTTCTTT. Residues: CASSYGSGMNTEAFF.

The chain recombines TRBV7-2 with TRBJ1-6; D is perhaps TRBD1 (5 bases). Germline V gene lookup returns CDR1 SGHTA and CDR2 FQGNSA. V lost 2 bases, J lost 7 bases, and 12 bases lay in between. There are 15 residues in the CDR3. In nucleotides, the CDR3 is TGTGCCAGCAGCTTAAGCGGGGGGTTGAATTCACCCCTCCACTTT. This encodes CASSLSGGLNSPLHF.

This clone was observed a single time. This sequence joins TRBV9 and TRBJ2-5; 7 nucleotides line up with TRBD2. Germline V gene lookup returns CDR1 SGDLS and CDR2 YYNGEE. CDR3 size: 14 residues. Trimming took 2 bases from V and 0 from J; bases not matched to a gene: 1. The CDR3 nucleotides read TGTGCCAGCAGCGTTCTAGCGGACCAAGAGACCCAGTACTTC. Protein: CASSVLADQETQYF.

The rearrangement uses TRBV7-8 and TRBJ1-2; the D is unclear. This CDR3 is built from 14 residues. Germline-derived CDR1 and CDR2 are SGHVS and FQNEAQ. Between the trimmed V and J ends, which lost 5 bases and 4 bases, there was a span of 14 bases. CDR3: CASSGRNQVYGYTF. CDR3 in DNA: TGTGCCAGCAGCGGCCGAAATCAGGTCTATGGCTACACCTTC.

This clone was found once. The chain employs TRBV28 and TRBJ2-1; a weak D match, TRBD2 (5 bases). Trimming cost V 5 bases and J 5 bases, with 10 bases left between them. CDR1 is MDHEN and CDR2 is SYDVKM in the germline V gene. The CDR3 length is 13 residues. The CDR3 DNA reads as TGTGCCAGCAGTACGGGATGGGACAATGAGCAGTTCTTC. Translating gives CASSTGWDNEQFF.

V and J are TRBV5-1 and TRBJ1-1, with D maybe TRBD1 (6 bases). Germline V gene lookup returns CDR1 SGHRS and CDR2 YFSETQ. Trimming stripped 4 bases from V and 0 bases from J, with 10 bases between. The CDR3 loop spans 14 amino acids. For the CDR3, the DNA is TGCGCCAGCAGCCTCGGACAGATGAACACTGAAGCTTTCTTT. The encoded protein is CASSLGQMNTEAFF. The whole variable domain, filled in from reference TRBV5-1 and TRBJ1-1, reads KAGVTQTPRYLIKTRGQQVTLSCSPISGHRSVSWYQQTPGQGLQFLFEYFSETQRNKGNFPGRFSGRQFSNSRSEMNVSTLELGDSALYLCASSLGQMNTEAFFGQGTRLTVV.

The CDR3 reads CASRLGGAGIAYEQYF. CDR3 in DNA: TGTGCCAGCAGACTGGGGGGAGCGGGGATAGCTTACGAGCAGTACTTC. The chain links TRBV27 to TRBJ2-7; TRBD2 agrees at 7 bases. Germline trimming cut 6 bases from V and 4 bases from J; bases unmatched to any gene: 15. The CDR3 runs 16 residues. The germline V gene encodes CDR1 MNHEY and CDR2 SMNVEV (reference sequence).

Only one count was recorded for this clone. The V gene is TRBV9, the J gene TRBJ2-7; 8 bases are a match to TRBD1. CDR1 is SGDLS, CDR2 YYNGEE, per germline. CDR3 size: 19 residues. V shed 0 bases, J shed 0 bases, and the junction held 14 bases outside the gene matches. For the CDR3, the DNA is TGTGCCAGCAGCGTAGGACTGAACGAAGGGACAGGATACTCCTACGAGCAGTACTTC. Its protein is CASSVGLNEGTGYSYEQYF.

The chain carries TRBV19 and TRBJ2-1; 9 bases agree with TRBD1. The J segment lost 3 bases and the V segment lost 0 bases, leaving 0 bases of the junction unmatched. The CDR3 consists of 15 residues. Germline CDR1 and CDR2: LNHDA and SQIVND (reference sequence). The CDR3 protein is CASSIEGQGYNEQFF. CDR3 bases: TGTGCCAGTAGTATAGAGGGACAGGGCTACAATGAGCAGTTCTTC. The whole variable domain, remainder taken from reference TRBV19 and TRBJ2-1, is DGGITQSPKYLFRKEGQNVTLSCEQNLNHDAMYWYRQDPGQGLRLIYYSQIVNDFQKGDIAEGYSVSREKKESFPLTVTSAQKNPTAFYLCASSIEGQGYNEQFFGPGTRLTVL.

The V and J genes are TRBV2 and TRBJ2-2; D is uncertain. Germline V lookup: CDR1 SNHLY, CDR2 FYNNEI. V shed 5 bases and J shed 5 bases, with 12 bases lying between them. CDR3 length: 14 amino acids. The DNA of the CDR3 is TGTGCCAGCAGTAAAAGCAGGAGTACCGGGGAGCTGTTTTTT. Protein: CASSKSRSTGELFF.

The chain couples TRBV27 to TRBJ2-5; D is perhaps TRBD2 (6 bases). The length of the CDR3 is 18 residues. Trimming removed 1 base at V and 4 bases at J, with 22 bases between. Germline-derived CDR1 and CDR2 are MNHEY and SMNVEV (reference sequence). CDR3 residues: CASSLYPLEGGDGETQYF. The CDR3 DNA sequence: TGTGCCAGCAGTTTATACCCTTTGGAGGGAGGAGACGGAGAGACCCAGTACTTC.

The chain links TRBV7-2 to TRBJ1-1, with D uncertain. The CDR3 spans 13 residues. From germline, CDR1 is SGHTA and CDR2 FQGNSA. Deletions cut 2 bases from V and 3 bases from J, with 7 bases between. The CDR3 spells CASSLNGDTEAFF. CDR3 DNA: TGTGCCAGCAGCTTAAATGGGGACACTGAAGCTTTCTTT.

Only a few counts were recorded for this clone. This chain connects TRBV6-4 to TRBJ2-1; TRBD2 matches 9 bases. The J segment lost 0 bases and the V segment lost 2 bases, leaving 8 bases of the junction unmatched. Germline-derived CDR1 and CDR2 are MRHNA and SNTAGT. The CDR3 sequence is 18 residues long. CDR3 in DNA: TGTGCCAGCAGTGACGGTAGCGGGAGTCCTAGCTCCTACAATGAGCAGTTCTTC. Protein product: CASSDGSGSPSSYNEQFF.

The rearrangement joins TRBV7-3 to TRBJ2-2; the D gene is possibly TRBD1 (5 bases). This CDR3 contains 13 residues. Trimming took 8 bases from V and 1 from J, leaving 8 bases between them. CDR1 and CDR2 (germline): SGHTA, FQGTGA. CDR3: CASCQGNTGELFF. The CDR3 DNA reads TGTGCCAGCTGTCAGGGGAACACCGGGGAGCTGTTTTTT.

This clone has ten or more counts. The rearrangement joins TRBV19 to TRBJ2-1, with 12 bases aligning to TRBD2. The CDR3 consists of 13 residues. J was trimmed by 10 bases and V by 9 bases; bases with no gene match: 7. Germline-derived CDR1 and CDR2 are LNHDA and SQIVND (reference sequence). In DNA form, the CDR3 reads TGTGCCAGCGCTAGCGGGAGGGCGGGGGAGCAGTTCTTC. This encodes CASASGRAGEQFF. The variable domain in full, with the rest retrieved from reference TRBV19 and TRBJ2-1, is DGGITQSPKYLFRKEGQNVTLSCEQNLNHDAMYWYRQDPGQGLRLIYYSQIVNDFQKGDIAEGYSVSREKKESFPLTVTSAQKNPTAFYLCASASGRAGEQFFGPGTRLTVL.

The CDR3 DNA sequence: TGTGCCAGCAGCGTAGGCCTAGCGGGAGGTAACGGGGAGCTGTTTTTT. Its protein product is CASSVGLAGGNGELFF. The rearrangement uses TRBV9 and TRBJ2-2; TRBD2 matches at 11 bases. Germline assignment: CDR1 SGDLS and CDR2 YYNGEE. This CDR3 has 16 residues. The trim removed 0 bases at V and 7 bases at J, leaving 5 bases unmatched.

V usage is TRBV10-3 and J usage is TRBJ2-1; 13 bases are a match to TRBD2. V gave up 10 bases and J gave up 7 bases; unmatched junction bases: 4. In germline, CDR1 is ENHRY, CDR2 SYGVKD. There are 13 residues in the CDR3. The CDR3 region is CATGLAGANEQFF. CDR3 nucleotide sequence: TGTGCCACCGGACTAGCGGGAGCGAATGAGCAGTTCTTC.

The CDR3: CASSITGSAEAFF. DNA of the CDR3: TGTGCCAGTAGTATCACAGGGTCAGCTGAAGCTTTCTTT. V gene TRBV19 combines with J gene TRBJ1-1; tentative D call: TRBD1 (6 bases). The CDR3 has 13 amino acids. V lost 3 bases and J lost 6, with 11 bases in between. Germline CDR1 is LNHDA and CDR2 is SQIVND (reference sequence).

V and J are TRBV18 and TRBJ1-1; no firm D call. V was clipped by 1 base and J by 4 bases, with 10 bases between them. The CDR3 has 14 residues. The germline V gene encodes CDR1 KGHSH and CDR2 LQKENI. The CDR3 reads CASSPQEGPTEAFF. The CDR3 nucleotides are TGTGCCAGCTCACCACAAGAGGGCCCCACTGAAGCTTTCTTT.